This passage covers 20 T cell receptor beta chains from one sample sequenced in a study of T cells in localized non-small cell lung cancer. The data were produced by immunoSEQ multiplex PCR, yet TCRdb's version contains in-frame clones alone and is incomplete. The sample records about 52,000 clones, around 84% being singletons. Sequences were derived from PBMCs, sampled before any cancer treatment. These receptors came from a female donor with stage II lung adenocarcinoma.

V gene TRBV19 combines with J gene TRBJ1-1; D not certain. Germline values: CDR1 LNHDA, CDR2 SQIVND (reference sequence). There are 14 residues in the CDR3. Deletions cut 4 bases from V and 3 bases from J, with 12 bases between. CDR3 DNA sequence: TGTGCCAGTAGTACGGCGCGGGGAGACACTGAAGCTTTCTTT. As protein: CASSTARGDTEAFF.

The V gene is TRBV6-6, the J gene TRBJ2-2, with TRBD1 matching over 7 bases. Unmatched junction bases numbered 7, after V lost 6 bases and J lost 6 bases. Germline loops: CDR1 MNHNY, CDR2 SVGAGI (reference sequence). This CDR3 has 14 residues. As DNA, the CDR3 is TGTGCCAGCAGCCGTACAGGGGTGGCCGGGGAGCTGTTTTTT. It codes for CASSRTGVAGELFF.

This clone was recorded a few times. The gene calls are TRBV2 and TRBJ1-6; 9 nucleotides agree with TRBD1. Trimming took 6 bases from V and 10 from J; bases not matched to a gene: 10. The germline CDR1 and CDR2 sequences are SNHLY and FYNNEI. This CDR3 has 15 residues. The CDR3 protein is CASRITGGGGSPLHF. The CDR3 coding sequence is TGTGCCAGCAGAATTACAGGGGGCGGGGGATCACCCCTCCACTTT.

The CDR3 DNA follows: TGCAGCGTTGAAGGGGCCTTGGCTAGCGGGGGACTCAATGAGCAGTTCTTC. It specifies CSVEGALASGGLNEQFF. The rearrangement uses TRBV29-1 and TRBJ2-1; 10 bases are a match to TRBD2. The CDR3 is 17 amino acids. Germline V gene data show CDR1 as SQVTM and CDR2 as ANQGSEA. J gave up 6 bases and V 1 base, and 12 bases lay outside the gene matches.

The V call is TRBV30, the J call TRBJ2-5, with 10 bases identical to TRBD2. Germline CDR1 is GTSNPN and CDR2 is SVGIG (reference sequence). CDR3 length: 16 amino acids. Losses at the gene ends were 4 bases for V and 4 bases for J; bases not matched to a gene: 12. The CDR3 coding sequence is TGTGCCTGGATGGTGGGGTCTAGCGGGGGTCGAGAGACCCAGTACTTC. Residues: CAWMVGSSGGRETQYF.

V is TRBV18 and J is TRBJ2-1; 14 bases match TRBD2. The CDR3 extends over 15 amino acids. Losses at the gene ends were 6 bases for V and 7 bases for J; bases not matched to a gene: 5. Germline V gene data show CDR1 as KGHSH and CDR2 as LQKENI. CDR3 coding DNA: TGTGCCAGCTCTACGACTAGCGGGGGGGCAAATGAGCAGTTCTTC. Its translation: CASSTTSGGANEQFF.

The V and J genes are TRBV13 and TRBJ1-3, with D possibly matching TRBD1 (6 bases). CDR3 length: 15 amino acids. Germline CDR1 and CDR2: PRHDT and FYEKMQ (reference sequence). V shed 4 bases and J shed 0 bases, with 10 bases lying between them. CDR3 sequence: CASSSTGSSGNTIYF. DNA of the CDR3: TGTGCCAGCAGCTCAACAGGGTCCTCTGGAAACACCATATATTTT.

The gene calls are TRBV2 and TRBJ2-2, with D uncertain. The CDR3 sequence is 14 residues long. V lost 7 bases to trimming and J lost 0 bases, with 9 bases between them. Germline assignment: CDR1 SNHLY and CDR2 FYNNEI. CDR3 nucleotides: TGTGCCAGCAAGGGATTTTCGAACACCGGGGAGCTGTTTTTT. It is translated as CASKGFSNTGELFF.

The rearrangement links TRBV2 to TRBJ2-2, with a tentative D call TRBD2 (6 bases). The germline V and J ends were trimmed by 7 bases and 7 bases, with 13 bases remaining between them. Looked up from germline, CDR1 is SNHLY and CDR2 is FYNNEI. The CDR3 is 13 amino acids. CDR3 coding DNA: TGTGCCAGCATCAGAGGGGAGGACGGGGAGCTGTTTTTT. It encodes CASIRGEDGELFF.

The chain recombines TRBV19 with TRBJ2-6; TRBD1 aligns across 11 bases. The CDR3 totals 17 residues. V was clipped by 5 bases and J by 4 bases; unmatched bases: 7. Per germline, CDR1 LNHDA and CDR2 SQIVND (reference sequence). The CDR3 is CASSLGQGAMGANVLTF. The CDR3 DNA follows: TGTGCCAGTAGTCTCGGACAGGGGGCTATGGGGGCCAACGTCCTGACTTTC.

This chain connects TRBV18 to TRBJ2-7; 7 nucleotides match TRBD1. This CDR3 comprises 13 residues. Germline V gene sequence: CDR1 KGHSH, CDR2 LQKENI. With V trimmed by 6 bases and J by 3 bases, 5 bases remained unmatched. The CDR3 region is CASSAGTDYEQYF. The CDR3 DNA reads TGTGCCAGCTCCGCCGGGACAGACTACGAGCAGTACTTC.

The genes are TRBV5-5 and TRBJ1-5, with D unresolved. V shed 0 bases and J shed 1 base, with 8 bases lying between them. The length of the CDR3 is 15 residues. Per germline, CDR1 SGHKS and CDR2 YYEKEE (reference sequence). CDR3 sequence: CASSLGDPSNQPQHF. CDR3 nucleotide sequence: TGTGCCAGCAGCTTGGGAGACCCCAGCAATCAGCCCCAGCATTTT.

The J gene is TRBJ2-2, the V gene TRBV19, with a possible D match to TRBD1 (6 bases). This CDR3 region has 14 residues. The germline CDR1 and CDR2 sequences are LNHDA and SQIVND (reference sequence). Between the trimmed V and J ends, which lost 3 bases and 1 base, there was a span of 6 bases. The CDR3 coding sequence is TGTGCCAGTAGTATGGGACAGAACACCGGGGAGCTGTTTTTT. It specifies CASSMGQNTGELFF.

The V gene is TRBV19, the J gene TRBJ1-5, with a weak D call TRBD1 (6 bases). V lost 1 base and J 4 bases, leaving 11 bases between the germline ends. The CDR3 has 15 residues. In germline, CDR1 is LNHDA, CDR2 SQIVND (reference sequence). CDR3 nucleotides: TGTGCCAGTAGTATAGGGGGCAGGGGTAATCAGCCCCAGCATTTT. Its protein is CASSIGGRGNQPQHF.

This clone is a singleton in its sample. The chain joins TRBV7-9 to TRBJ2-3; D is unclear. CDR1 SEHNR and CDR2 FQNEAQ come from the germline V gene (reference sequence). The CDR3 is 16 residues long. Between the trimmed V and J ends, which lost 5 bases and 2 bases, there was a span of 17 bases. The CDR3 is CASSAPWSLDTDTQYF. The DNA of the CDR3 is TGTGCCAGCAGCGCCCCCTGGTCCCTCGACACAGATACGCAGTATTTT. Complete variable domain (other parts from reference TRBV7-9 and TRBJ2-3): DTGVSQNPRHKITKRGQNVTFRCDPISEHNRLYWYRQTLGQGPEFLTYFQNEAQLEKSRLLSDRFSAERPKGSFSTLEIQRTEQGDSAMYLCASSAPWSLDTDTQYFGPGTRLTVL.

The gene calls are TRBV6-6 and TRBJ1-1; 9 bases align to TRBD1. Trimming at V came to 0 bases and at J to 1 base, leaving 0 bases not matched to a gene. The CDR3 is 15 amino acids. The germline gives CDR1 MNHNY, CDR2 SVGAGI (reference sequence). CDR3 bases: TGTGCCAGCAGTTACTCGGGACAGGGGAACACTGAAGCTTTCTTT. This codes for CASSYSGQGNTEAFF.

CDR3 residues: CASSLGLRQGQEKLFF. CDR3 coding DNA: TGCGCCAGCAGCTTGGGATTACGACAGGGGCAAGAAAAACTGTTTTTT. The rearrangement uses TRBV5-1 and TRBJ1-4, with 8 positions matching TRBD1. The CDR3 covers 16 residues. The ends lost 0 bases at V and 8 bases at J; junction bases unmatched: 9. Germline V lookup: CDR1 SGHRS, CDR2 YFSETQ.

This clone was observed a few times. A read error may produce the germline difference seen at one junction end. The chain joins TRBV4-1 to TRBJ2-2; 10 bases are shared with TRBD1. This CDR3 is built from 13 residues. Germline V gene sequence: CDR1 MGHRA, CDR2 YSYEKL. DNA of the CDR3: TGCGCCAGCAGCCAAGGCCGGACAGGGGGGCTGTTTTTT. Amino acid sequence: CASSQGRTGGLFF.

The CDR3 region has the DNA TGTGCCAGCAGCGGCGGGGTCGTCTACAATGAGCAGTTCTTC. Translating it yields CASSGGVVYNEQFF. The rearrangement joins TRBV2 to TRBJ2-1; TRBD2 might be the D (6 bases). In germline, CDR1 is SNHLY, CDR2 FYNNEI. This CDR3 region has 14 residues. V dropped 6 bases and J dropped 3 bases, with 12 bases sitting between them.

This clone was seen only once. The V gene is TRBV27, the J gene TRBJ1-2, with 7 bases matching TRBD1. The CDR3 sequence is 15 residues long. Germline V gives CDR1 MNHEY, CDR2 SMNVEV (reference sequence). V lost 4 bases and J lost 8; bases outside the gene matches: 13. The CDR3 DNA follows: TGTGCCAGCAGTTGGACGACAGGGTGGGGAGGCGGCTACACCTTC. Translated: CASSWTTGWGGGYTF.